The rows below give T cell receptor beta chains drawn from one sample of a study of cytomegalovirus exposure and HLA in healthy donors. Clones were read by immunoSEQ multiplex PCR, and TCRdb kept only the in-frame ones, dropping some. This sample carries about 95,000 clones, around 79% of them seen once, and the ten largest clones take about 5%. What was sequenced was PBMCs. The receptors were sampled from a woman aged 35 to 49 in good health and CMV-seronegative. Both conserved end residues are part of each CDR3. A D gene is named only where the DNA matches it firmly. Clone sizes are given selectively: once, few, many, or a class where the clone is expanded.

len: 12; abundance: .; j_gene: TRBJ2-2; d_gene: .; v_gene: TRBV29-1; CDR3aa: CSVDSGTGELFF; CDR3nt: TGCAGCGTTGACTCGGGTACCGGGGAGCTGTTTTTT
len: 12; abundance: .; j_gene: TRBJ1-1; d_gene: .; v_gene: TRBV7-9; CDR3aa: CASSPYDTEAFF; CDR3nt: TGTGCCAGCAGCCCCTATGACACTGAAGCTTTCTTT
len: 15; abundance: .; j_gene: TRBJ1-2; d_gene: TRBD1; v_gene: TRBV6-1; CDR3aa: CASTWDRRGSYGYTF; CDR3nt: TGTGCCAGCACCTGGGACAGGAGGGGTAGTTATGGCTACACCTTC
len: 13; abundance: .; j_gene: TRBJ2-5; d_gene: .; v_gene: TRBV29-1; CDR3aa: CSSSPGILETQYF; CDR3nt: TGCAGCTCATCACCAGGGATTTTGGAGACCCAGTACTTC
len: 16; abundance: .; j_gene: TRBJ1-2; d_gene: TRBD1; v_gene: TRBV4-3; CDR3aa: CASSQDPRTGHYGYTF; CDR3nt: TGCGCCAGCAGCCAAGACCCCAGGACAGGGCACTATGGCTACACCTTC
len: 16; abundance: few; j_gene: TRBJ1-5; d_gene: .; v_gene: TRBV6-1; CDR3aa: CASSEKPTGGGQPQHF; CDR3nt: TGTGCCAGCAGTGAAAAACCGACAGGCGGGGGGCAGCCCCAGCATTTT
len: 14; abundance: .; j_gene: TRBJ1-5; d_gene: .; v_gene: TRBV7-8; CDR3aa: CASSPGEGTQPQHF; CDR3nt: TGTGCCAGCAGCCCCGGAGAGGGAACCCAGCCCCAGCATTTT
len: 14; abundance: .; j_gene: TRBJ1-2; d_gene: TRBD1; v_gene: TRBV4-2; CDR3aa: CASSQRTGAGGYTF; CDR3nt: TGTGCCAGCAGCCAGCGGACAGGGGCAGGTGGCTACACCTTC
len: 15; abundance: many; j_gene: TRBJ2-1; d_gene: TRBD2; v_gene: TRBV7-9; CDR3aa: CASSFTSGGMNEQFF; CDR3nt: TGTGCCAGCAGCTTTACTAGCGGGGGGATGAATGAGCAGTTCTTC
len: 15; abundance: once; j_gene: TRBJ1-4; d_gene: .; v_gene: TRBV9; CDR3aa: CASSELQGPNEKLFF; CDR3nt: TGTGCCAGCAGCGAACTACAGGGCCCTAATGAAAAACTGTTTTTT
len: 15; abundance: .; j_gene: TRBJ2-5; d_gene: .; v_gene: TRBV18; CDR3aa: CASSRQQGFGETQYF; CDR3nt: TGTGCCAGCTCTCGCCAACAGGGTTTTGGAGAGACCCAGTACTTC
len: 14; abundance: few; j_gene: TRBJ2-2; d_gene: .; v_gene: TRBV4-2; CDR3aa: CASSQVQGTGELFF; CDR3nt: TGTGCCAGCAGCCAAGTCCAGGGGACCGGGGAGCTGTTTTTT
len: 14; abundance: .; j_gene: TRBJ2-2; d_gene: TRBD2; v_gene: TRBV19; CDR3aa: CASTKRGAVGELFF; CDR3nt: TGTGCCAGTACAAAGCGGGGGGCCGTTGGGGAGCTGTTTTTT
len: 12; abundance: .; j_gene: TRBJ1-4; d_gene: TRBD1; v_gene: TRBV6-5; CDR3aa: CASRTGGEKLFF; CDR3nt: TGTGCCTCGCGGACAGGGGGAGAAAAACTGTTTTTT
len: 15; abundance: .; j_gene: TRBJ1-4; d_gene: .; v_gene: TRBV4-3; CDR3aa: CASSQDVSANEKLFF; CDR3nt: TGCGCCAGCAGCCAAGATGTCTCAGCTAATGAAAAACTGTTTTTT
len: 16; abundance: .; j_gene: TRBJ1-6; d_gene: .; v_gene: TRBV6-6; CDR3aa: CASSHLRGSYNSPLHF; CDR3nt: TGTGCCAGCAGTCATCTCAGAGGATCTTATAATTCACCCCTCCACTTT
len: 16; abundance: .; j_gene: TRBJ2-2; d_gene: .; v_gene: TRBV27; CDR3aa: CASRAGGQRNTGELFF; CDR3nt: TGTGCCAGCAGAGCCGGAGGACAGCGAAACACCGGGGAGCTGTTTTTT
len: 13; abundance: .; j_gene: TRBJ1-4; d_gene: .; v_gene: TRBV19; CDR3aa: CASSRGRNEKLFF; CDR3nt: TGTGCCAGTAGTAGGGGCCGAAATGAAAAACTGTTTTTT
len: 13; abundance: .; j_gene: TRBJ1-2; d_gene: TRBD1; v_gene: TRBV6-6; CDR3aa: CASLRGGNYGYTF; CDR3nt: TGTGCCAGCCTTAGAGGGGGCAACTATGGCTACACCTTC
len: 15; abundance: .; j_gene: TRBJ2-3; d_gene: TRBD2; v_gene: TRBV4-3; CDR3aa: CASSQRLAGGYTQYF; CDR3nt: TGCGCCAGCAGCCAAAGACTAGCGGGGGGTTATACGCAGTATTTT
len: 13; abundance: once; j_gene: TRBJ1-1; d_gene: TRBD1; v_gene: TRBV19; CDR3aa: CATSTGGNTEAFF; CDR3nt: TGTGCCACCTCGACAGGGGGAAACACTGAAGCTTTCTTT
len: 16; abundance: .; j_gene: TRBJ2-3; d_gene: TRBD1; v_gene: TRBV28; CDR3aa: CASSYIGTGPTDTQYF; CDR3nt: TGTGCCAGCAGTTATATCGGGACAGGCCCCACAGATACGCAGTATTTT
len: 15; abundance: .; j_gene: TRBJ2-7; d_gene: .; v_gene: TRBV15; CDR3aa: CATSRDRRGLAEQYF; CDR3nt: TGTGCCACCAGCAGAGATCGGAGGGGTCTAGCCGAGCAGTACTTC
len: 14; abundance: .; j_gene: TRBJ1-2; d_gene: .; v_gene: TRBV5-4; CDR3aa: CASSSGMTNYGYTF; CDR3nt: TGTGCCAGCAGCTCGGGGATGACTAACTATGGCTACACCTTC
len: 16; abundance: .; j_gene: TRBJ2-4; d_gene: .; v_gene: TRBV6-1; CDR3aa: CASSEGGPSAKNIQYF; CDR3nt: TGTGCCAGCAGTGAAGGGGGCCCTTCAGCCAAAAACATTCAGTACTTC
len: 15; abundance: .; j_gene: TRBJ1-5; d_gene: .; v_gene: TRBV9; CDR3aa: CASSPDRGPGQPQHF; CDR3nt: TGTGCCAGCAGCCCAGATAGGGGTCCAGGGCAGCCCCAGCATTTT
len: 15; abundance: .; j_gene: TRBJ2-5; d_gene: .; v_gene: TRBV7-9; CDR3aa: CASSNREGVQETQYF; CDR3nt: TGTGCCAGCAGCAACAGGGAGGGGGTCCAAGAGACCCAGTACTTC
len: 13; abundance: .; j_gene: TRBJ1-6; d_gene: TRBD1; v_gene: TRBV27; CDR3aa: CASRRQGHSPLHF; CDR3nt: TGTGCCAGTAGGAGACAGGGGCATTCACCCCTCCACTTT
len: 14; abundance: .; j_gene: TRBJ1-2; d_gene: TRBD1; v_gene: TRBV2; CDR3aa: CASPALGQPEGYTF; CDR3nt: TGTGCCAGCCCAGCCCTGGGACAGCCGGAGGGCTACACCTTC
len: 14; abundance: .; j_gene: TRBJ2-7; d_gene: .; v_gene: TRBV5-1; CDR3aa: CASSDTGGAYEQYF; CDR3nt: TGCGCCAGCAGCGATACAGGGGGGGCCTACGAGCAGTACTTC
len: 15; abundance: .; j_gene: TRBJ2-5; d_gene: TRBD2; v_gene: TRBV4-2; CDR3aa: CASSETDRGEETQYF; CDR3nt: TGTGCCAGCAGCGAAACGGATCGGGGGGAAGAGACCCAGTACTTC